These 21 T cell receptor beta chains were sequenced from one sample in a study of beta chain features in type 1 diabetes. Overall study findings and caveats: TCRB CDR3s were moderately but significantly shorter in Type 1 diabetes patients in all four CD4+ subsets.

What these receptors recognize is not known. As every portion of the isolated RNA was reverse transcribed, the sequencing read expressed TCRB transcripts. Using immunoSEQ multiplex PCR, the repertoire was profiled, and TCRdb retains in-frame clones only, with some absent. The sample lists some 290,000 clones, around 24% occurring once. The sample was naive CD4+ T cells from blood. The receptors come from a woman younger than 45 with type 1 diabetes.

The CDR3: CASSPQGGTDTQYF. The CDR3 bases are TGTGCCAGCAGCCCCCAGGGCGGCACAGATACGCAGTATTTT. The chain uses TRBV7-9 and TRBJ2-3; D perhaps matches TRBD1 (5 bases). Trimming left V 5 bases short and J 1 base short, with 10 bases between. CDR3 length equals 14 residues. CDR1 is SEHNR and CDR2 is FQNEAQ in the germline V gene (reference sequence).

CDR3 sequence (DNA): TGTGCCAGTAGATCGGGACAGCCCGGGGAGACCCAGTACTTC. Translated: CASRSGQPGETQYF. The chain is built from TRBV19 and TRBJ2-5; TRBD1 aligns across 7 bases. This CDR3 comprises 14 residues. Germline V gene sequence: CDR1 LNHDA, CDR2 SQIVND (reference sequence). V shed 6 bases, J shed 5 bases, and the junction held 9 bases outside the gene matches.

This clone has more than one count but fewer than ten. The rearrangement joins TRBV30 to TRBJ2-1; a possible D gene is TRBD1 (5 bases). Germline loops: CDR1 GTSNPN, CDR2 SVGIG (reference sequence). The CDR3 runs to 15 residues. V lost 4 bases, J lost 0 bases, and 13 bases lay in between. CDR3 coding DNA: TGTGCCTGGAAGGGGCTGGGCGACTCCTACAATGAGCAGTTCTTC. This sequence encodes CAWKGLGDSYNEQFF.

This clone showed up just a few times. The chain is built from TRBV27 and TRBJ2-7; 7 nucleotides match TRBD2. The CDR3 consists of 14 residues. The germline V gene encodes CDR1 MNHEY and CDR2 SMNVEV (reference sequence). The V gene end was trimmed by 3 bases and the J gene end by 3 bases; junction bases not matched to a gene: 5. CDR3: CASSFSASGYEQYF. The CDR3 DNA is TGTGCCAGCAGTTTTTCTGCTAGCGGCTACGAGCAGTACTTC.

The V call is TRBV5-4, the J call TRBJ2-7; 7 positions match TRBD2. Germline loops: CDR1 SGHNT, CDR2 YYREEE (reference sequence). The CDR3 loop spans 14 amino acids. The V and J ends lost 4 bases and 0 bases, in that order; junction bases with no gene match: 4. The CDR3 nucleotides read TGTGCCAGCAGCAAAGCGGGGAGCTCCTACGAGCAGTACTTC. It is translated as CASSKAGSSYEQYF.

This chain uses TRBV5-4 with TRBJ1-2; D remains ambiguous. CDR1 SGHNT and CDR2 YYREEE come from the germline V gene (reference sequence). The CDR3 has 12 amino acids. Trimming took off 5 bases at V and 4 bases at J, with 9 bases between the two ends. The CDR3 bases are TGTGCCAGCAGTCGACTTGGCTATGGCTACACCTTC. It is translated as CASSRLGYGYTF.

With respect to this clone: At the DNA level, this CDR3 is encoded by other sequences in the same sample as well. The chain employs TRBV28 and TRBJ1-2; D not resolved. Between the trimmed V and J ends, which lost 3 bases and 3 bases, there was a span of 5 bases. Germline V lookup: CDR1 MDHEN, CDR2 SYDVKM. The CDR3 is 12 amino acids. CDR3 nucleotide sequence: TGTGCCAGCAGTTTGAGGGACTATGGCTACACCTTC. Translation: CASSLRDYGYTF.

This clone was picked up a small number of times. The chain has TRBV5-1 and TRBJ2-7; maybe TRBD2 (5 bases). Germline lookup yields CDR1 SGHRS and CDR2 YFSETQ. The CDR3 runs to 13 residues. Between the trimmed V and J ends, which lost 7 bases and 2 bases, there was a span of 13 bases. The CDR3 DNA sequence: TGCGCCAGCTCACCGGGGTCAACCTACGAGCAGTACTTC. Amino acid sequence: CASSPGSTYEQYF.

The genes are TRBV7-8 and TRBJ2-1; a possible D gene is TRBD2 (7 bases). V was trimmed by 4 bases and J by 5 bases, leaving 15 bases between them. Per the germline V gene, CDR1 is SGHVS and CDR2 is FQNEAQ. The CDR3 has 15 residues. In DNA, the CDR3 is TGTGCCAGCAGCTCGAGAGCGGGGACAAACAATGAGCAGTTCTTC. Translation: CASSSRAGTNNEQFF.

V and J are TRBV30 and TRBJ1-5, with 8 bases matching TRBD1. Per the germline V gene, CDR1 is GTSNPN and CDR2 is SVGIG (reference sequence). The CDR3 length is 15 residues. The trim removed 5 bases at V and 0 bases at J, leaving 6 bases unmatched. CDR3 sequence: CAWATGTGSNQPQHF. The CDR3 DNA sequence: TGTGCCTGGGCCACAGGGACAGGTAGCAATCAGCCCCAGCATTTT.

The sample holds a few counts of this clone. The V and J genes are TRBV14 and TRBJ2-3; D may be TRBD1 (5 bases). Germline lookup yields CDR1 SGHDN and CDR2 FVKESK. The CDR3 extends over 16 amino acids. Trimming removed 4 bases from V and 2 bases from J, with 16 bases in between. The CDR3 loop reads CASSPYPGHFTDTQYF. CDR3 in DNA: TGTGCCAGCAGCCCCTACCCAGGGCACTTCACAGATACGCAGTATTTT.

The chain has TRBV7-2 and TRBJ2-3, with a weak D call TRBD2 (6 bases). The germline CDR1 and CDR2 sequences are SGHTA and FQGNSA. The CDR3 covers 13 residues. V lost 11 bases to trimming and J lost 5 bases, with 17 bases between them. The CDR3 region has the DNA TGTGCCGGGGGGTCTAGTGGCCGAGATACGCAGTATTTT. This sequence encodes CAGGSSGRDTQYF.

This clone was seen a few times. This sequence joins TRBV4-1 and TRBJ2-5; 11 bases are a match to TRBD2. Germline CDR1 is MGHRA and CDR2 is YSYEKL. CDR3 size: 15 residues. Trimming cost V 3 bases and J 4 bases; bases outside gene matches: 4. As DNA, the CDR3 is TGCGCCAGCAGCCACGATAGCGGGAGGGGAGAGACCCAGTACTTC. Translation: CASSHDSGRGETQYF.

Concerning this clone itself: One end of the junction varies from germline; a read error may be responsible. The chain combines TRBV30 with TRBJ2-1; D may be TRBD2 (5 bases). Per germline, CDR1 GTSNPN and CDR2 SVGIG (reference sequence). This CDR3 has 19 residues. The CDR3 is CASRKRGIINRSSYTEQFF. The CDR3 nucleotides are TGTGCCTCCCGGAAGCGAGGGATTATCAACCGGAGCTCCTACACTGAGCAGTTCTTC. The entire variable domain, with the rest obtained from reference TRBV30 and TRBJ2-1, is as follows: SQTIHQWPATLVQPVGSPLSLECTVEGTSNPNLYWYRQAAGRGLQLLFYSVGIGQISSEVPQNLSASRPQDRQFILSSKKLLLSDSGFYLCASRKRGIINRSSYTEQFFGPGTRLTVL.

This clone was observed a few times. The genes are TRBV7-2 and TRBJ2-5, with D hard to call. Looked up from germline, CDR1 is SGHTA and CDR2 is FQGNSA. The V and J ends lost 3 bases and 0 bases respectively, with 5 bases between them. The CDR3 is made up of 13 amino acids. CDR3 sequence (DNA): TGTGCCAGCAGCTTTTCGTACCAAGAGACCCAGTACTTC. Translation: CASSFSYQETQYF.

The chain has TRBV29-1 and TRBJ1-5; a weak D match, TRBD1 (6 bases). The CDR3 is made up of 16 amino acids. Deletions cut 6 bases from V and 0 bases from J, with 18 bases between. Germline assignment: CDR1 SQVTM and CDR2 ANQGSEA. The CDR3 nucleotides read TGCAGCGTGTCAATAGGACAGTCCCATAGCAATCAGCCCCAGCATTTT. This codes for CSVSIGQSHSNQPQHF.

The chain joins TRBV2 to TRBJ1-1; 7 bases fit TRBD1. Germline V gives CDR1 SNHLY, CDR2 FYNNEI. The ends lost 3 bases at V and 0 bases at J; junction bases unmatched: 1. This CDR3 is built from 14 residues. CDR3 residues: CASSDRGMNTEAFF. CDR3 bases: TGTGCCAGCAGTGACAGGGGGATGAACACTGAAGCTTTCTTT. Together with reference TRBV2 and TRBJ1-1, the CDR3 gives the full variable domain: EPEVTQTPSHQVTQMGQEVILRCVPISNHLYFYWYRQILGQKVEFLVSFYNNEISEKSEIFDDQFSVERPDGSNFTLKIRSTKLEDSAMYFCASSDRGMNTEAFFGQGTRLTVV.

This clone was counted between two and nine times. The chain uses TRBV18 and TRBJ1-3; TRBD1 matches 9 bases. Germline V CDR1 and CDR2: KGHSH, LQKENI. The CDR3 is 15 residues long. V gave up 5 bases and J gave up 1 base; unmatched junction bases: 3. Written as DNA, the CDR3 is TGTGCCAGCTCAGGACAGGGGCTTTCTGGAAACACCATATATTTT. Translating gives CASSGQGLSGNTIYF.

This clone was detected only a few times. The rearrangement uses TRBV7-2 and TRBJ2-2; no reliable D call. The V end lost 3 bases, the J end lost 6 bases, and 5 bases lay between the germline ends. The CDR3 is made up of 12 amino acids. Germline V gene data show CDR1 as SGHTA and CDR2 as FQGNSA. The CDR3 loop is CASSFRAGELFF. In DNA form, the CDR3 reads TGTGCCAGCAGCTTCCGGGCCGGGGAGCTGTTTTTT.

This clone was observed a handful of times. This chain links TRBV7-8 with TRBJ2-3, with D perhaps TRBD2 (6 bases). Per germline, CDR1 SGHVS and CDR2 FQNEAQ. The ends were cut back, 4 bases at V and 2 bases at J, with 19 bases in the middle. The CDR3 totals 17 residues. The CDR3 here is CASSSSSASASTDTQYF. Written as DNA, the CDR3 is TGTGCCAGCAGCTCCTCTAGCGCGTCAGCCTCCACAGATACGCAGTATTTT.

This clone was seen more than once but under ten times. This chain connects TRBV23-1 to TRBJ2-3; D is uncertain. TRBV23-1 is flagged as an ORF with uncertain function. CDR3 length: 11 residues. The ends were cut back, 3 bases at V and 6 bases at J, with 4 bases in the middle. The CDR3 is CASSHEDTQYF. Here the CDR3 DNA reads TGCGCCAGCAGTCATGAGGATACGCAGTATTTT.